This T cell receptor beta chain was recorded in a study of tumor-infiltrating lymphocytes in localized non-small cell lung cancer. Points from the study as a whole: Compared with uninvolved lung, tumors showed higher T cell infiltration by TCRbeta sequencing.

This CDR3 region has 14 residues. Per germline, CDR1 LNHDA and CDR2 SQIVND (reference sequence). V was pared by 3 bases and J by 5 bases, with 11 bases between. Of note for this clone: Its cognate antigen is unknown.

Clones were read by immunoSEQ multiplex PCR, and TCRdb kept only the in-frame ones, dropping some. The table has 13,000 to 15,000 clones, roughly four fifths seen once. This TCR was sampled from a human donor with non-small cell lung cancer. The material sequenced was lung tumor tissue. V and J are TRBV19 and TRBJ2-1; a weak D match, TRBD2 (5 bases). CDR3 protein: CASSIGGQNNEQFF. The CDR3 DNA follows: TGTGCCAGTAGTATTGGCGGGCAGAACAATGAGCAGTTCTTC. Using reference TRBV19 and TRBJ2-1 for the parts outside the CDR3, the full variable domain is DGGITQSPKYLFRKEGQNVTLSCEQNLNHDAMYWYRQDPGQGLRLIYYSQIVNDFQKGDIAEGYSVSREKKESFPLTVTSAQKNPTAFYLCASSIGGQNNEQFFGPGTRLTVL.